What follows are 24 T cell receptor beta chains derived from one specimen sequenced in a study of cytomegalovirus exposure and HLA in healthy donors. TCRdb's copy holds only in-frame clones and misses some; the assay was immunoSEQ multiplex PCR. The repertoire holds nearly 200,000 clones, with 80% to 90% as singletons. Sample: PBMCs. These receptors were collected from a woman aged 25 to 39 in good health and CMV-seropositive.

The chain's CDR3 is CASSLDPGPVLEQYF. The CDR3 bases are TGTGCCAGCAGCTTAGATCCAGGGCCCGTATTAGAGCAGTACTTC. The genes are TRBV11-2 and TRBJ2-7, with TRBD1 as a possible D gene (5 bases). The germline gives CDR1 SGHAT, CDR2 FQNNGV. The CDR3 totals 15 residues. The V end was cut by 0 bases, the J end by 7 bases, with 16 bases between.

The chain links TRBV5-1 to TRBJ1-4; tentative D call: TRBD1 (5 bases). V shed 4 bases and J shed 7 bases, with 14 bases lying between them. The CDR3 runs 14 residues. The germline CDR1 and CDR2 sequences are SGHRS and YFSETQ. The CDR3: CASSAGIRGEKLFF. CDR3 in DNA: TGCGCCAGCAGCGCGGGGATAAGGGGTGAAAAACTGTTTTTT.

The V call is TRBV9, the J call TRBJ2-7; 10 bases match TRBD1. Losses at the gene ends were 4 bases for V and 4 bases for J; bases not matched to a gene: 11. Germline V CDR1 and CDR2: SGDLS, YYNGEE. CDR3 length: 16 residues. The CDR3 coding sequence is TGTGCCAGCAGCCCCCGAACCGGGACAGGGGTGTACGAGCAGTACTTC. Protein sequence: CASSPRTGTGVYEQYF.

This chain connects TRBV2 to TRBJ1-5, with no clear D. Trimming removed 3 bases from V and 7 bases from J, with 10 bases in between. The CDR3 covers 13 residues. CDR1 is SNHLY, CDR2 FYNNEI, per germline. DNA for the CDR3: TGTGCCAGCAGTGACCAGTTGGGCCAGCCCCAGCATTTT. Translated: CASSDQLGQPQHF.

The V call is TRBV5-6, the J call TRBJ1-4; perhaps TRBD1 as D (5 bases). V dropped 4 bases and J dropped 3 bases, with 19 bases sitting between them. Germline V gene sequence: CDR1 SGHDT, CDR2 YYEEEE. CDR3 length: 17 amino acids. CDR3 protein: CASSLGKGRVANEKLFF. CDR3 coding DNA: TGTGCCAGCAGCCTAGGAAAGGGGCGCGTAGCTAATGAAAAACTGTTTTTT.

The chain joins TRBV5-1 to TRBJ2-2; D ambiguous. V was cut by 5 bases and J by 3 bases, with 11 bases left in between. Germline V CDR1 and CDR2: SGHRS, YFSETQ. The CDR3 is 14 amino acids. The chain's CDR3 is CASRWAEHTGELFF. The CDR3 DNA follows: TGCGCCAGCAGGTGGGCAGAACACACCGGGGAGCTGTTTTTT. The complete variable domain, with remaining parts taken from reference TRBV5-1 and TRBJ2-2, reads KAGVTQTPRYLIKTRGQQVTLSCSPISGHRSVSWYQQTPGQGLQFLFEYFSETQRNKGNFPGRFSGRQFSNSRSEMNVSTLELGDSALYLCASRWAEHTGELFFGEGSRLTVL.

J is TRBJ1-4 and V is TRBV6-1, with unresolved D. V lost 1 base to trimming and J lost 2 bases, with 17 bases between them. The CDR3 is 18 residues long. From germline, CDR1 is MNHNS and CDR2 SASEGT. The CDR3 DNA sequence: TGTGCCAGCAGTGAAGTTTTGGGCACGCTTGGGACTAATGAAAAACTGTTTTTT. Translated: CASSEVLGTLGTNEKLFF.

This rearrangement joins TRBV27 to TRBJ2-7; D gene uncertain. CDR3 length: 15 amino acids. The V end was cut by 2 bases, the J end by 6 bases, with 17 bases between. The V gene's germline CDR1 is MNHEY and CDR2 SMNVEV (reference sequence). The CDR3 loop reads CASSLMAVSGGEQYF. The CDR3 bases are TGTGCCAGCAGTTTAATGGCAGTAAGTGGCGGCGAGCAGTACTTC.

The chain is built from TRBV13 and TRBJ1-1; weak D call: TRBD1 (6 bases). V lost 8 bases, J lost 0 bases, and 13 bases lay in between. The CDR3 sequence is 14 residues long. Germline V gene lookup returns CDR1 PRHDT and CDR2 FYEKMQ (reference sequence). CDR3 protein: CASGDTPLNTEAFF. The CDR3 DNA follows: TGTGCCAGCGGGGACACGCCCTTGAACACTGAAGCTTTCTTT.

Here the CDR3 reads CASSPNPGYNQPQHF. The CDR3, as DNA: TGTGCCAGTAGTCCCAACCCGGGGTACAATCAGCCCCAGCATTTT. V gene TRBV19 combines with J gene TRBJ1-5; no firm D call. CDR1 LNHDA and CDR2 SQIVND come from the germline V gene (reference sequence). V was shortened by 5 bases and J by 3 bases, with 14 bases between the two germline ends. The CDR3 is 15 residues long.

The chain carries TRBV6-1 and TRBJ1-1; D is possibly TRBD1 (5 bases). The length of the CDR3 is 12 residues. The germline CDR1 and CDR2 sequences are MNHNS and SASEGT. The V and J ends lost 8 bases and 1 base respectively, with 8 bases between them. The CDR3 DNA sequence: TGTGCCAGCTGGGGGGGGAACACTGAAGCTTTCTTT. Its translation: CASWGGNTEAFF.

The chain is built from TRBV27 and TRBJ2-1; TRBD1 matches 10 bases. The CDR3 has 16 amino acids. After removal of 5 bases from V and 6 bases from J, the junction contained 10 bases not matched to a gene. The germline V gene encodes CDR1 MNHEY and CDR2 SMNVEV (reference sequence). The CDR3 protein is CASSPTGGEVLNEQFF. In DNA, the CDR3 is TGTGCCAGCAGTCCGACAGGGGGCGAGGTCCTCAATGAGCAGTTCTTC.

The chain couples TRBV5-1 to TRBJ2-3; possibly TRBD1 for D (5 bases). This CDR3 is 14 amino acids long. V lost 2 bases and J lost 0, with 7 bases in between. Germline values: CDR1 SGHRS, CDR2 YFSETQ. CDR3 sequence reads: CASSLGASTDTQYF. CDR3 DNA sequence: TGCGCCAGCAGCTTAGGGGCTAGCACAGATACGCAGTATTTT.

The chain employs TRBV6-5 and TRBJ2-1; 7 bases map to TRBD1. The CDR3 runs to 15 residues. The trim removed 5 bases at V and 4 bases at J, leaving 8 bases unmatched. CDR1 and CDR2 (germline): MNHEY, SVGAGI. The CDR3 DNA reads as TGTGCCAGCAGTGTAGGGACAGCTTCGTACAATGAGCAGTTCTTC. This sequence encodes CASSVGTASYNEQFF.

This clone was picked up a small number of times. The V and J genes are TRBV2 and TRBJ2-7, with TRBD1 matching 7 bases. The V gene's germline CDR1 is SNHLY and CDR2 FYNNEI. CDR3 length: 14 residues. Losses at the gene ends were 6 bases for V and 2 bases for J; bases not matched to a gene: 7. The CDR3 sequence is CASSSGTVTYEQYF. The CDR3, as DNA: TGTGCCAGCAGCTCCGGGACAGTCACCTACGAGCAGTACTTC.

V usage is TRBV29-1 and J usage is TRBJ1-1; D call uncertain. CDR1 is SQVTM and CDR2 is ANQGSEA in the germline V gene. CDR3 size: 16 residues. Trimming pared 0 bases from V and 0 bases from J, leaving 14 bases between. The CDR3 here is CSVEDEEVLMNTEAFF. CDR3 coding DNA: TGCAGCGTTGAAGATGAGGAAGTGCTAATGAACACTGAAGCTTTCTTT.

The rearrangement joins TRBV2 to TRBJ2-3, with 9 bases identical to TRBD2. Germline V gene lookup returns CDR1 SNHLY and CDR2 FYNNEI. With V trimmed by 8 bases and J by 2 bases, 5 bases remained unmatched. The CDR3 length is 14 residues. This chain's CDR3 is CASQREDHTDTQYF. As DNA, the CDR3 is TGTGCCAGCCAGCGGGAGGACCACACAGATACGCAGTATTTT.

In its sample, this clone was seen a few times. The chain joins TRBV5-6 to TRBJ2-2, with D perhaps matching TRBD2 (5 bases). The germline V gene has CDR1 SGHDT and CDR2 YYEEEE. V gave up 3 bases and J gave up 4 bases, with 7 bases separating them. This CDR3 has 13 residues. CDR3 sequence (DNA): TGTGCCAGCAGCTGGAGGCGCACCGGGGAGCTGTTTTTT. Translation gives CASSWRRTGELFF.

The chain joins TRBV7-8 to TRBJ1-1; 7 bases fit TRBD1. The germline V gene encodes CDR1 SGHVS and CDR2 FQNEAQ. The CDR3 contains 15 residues. V was pared by 5 bases and J by 1 base, with 7 bases of the junction left unmatched. The CDR3 reads CASSKWTGWNTEAFF. CDR3 in DNA: TGTGCCAGCAGCAAATGGACAGGATGGAACACTGAAGCTTTCTTT.

The chain employs TRBV6-5 and TRBJ2-7; 7 bases map to TRBD1. CDR1 is MNHEY, CDR2 SVGAGI, per germline. V dropped 8 bases and J dropped 2; count of bases not matched to a gene: 6. This CDR3 spans 13 amino acids. Written as DNA, the CDR3 is TGTGCCAGCCGTTCACAGGGGACCTACGAGCAGTACTTC. Its translation: CASRSQGTYEQYF.

This chain uses TRBV5-6 with TRBJ2-1; 13 nucleotides match TRBD2. CDR1 is SGHDT, CDR2 YYEEEE, per germline. The J segment lost 4 bases and the V segment lost 4 bases, leaving 2 bases of the junction unmatched. This CDR3 is 15 amino acids long. Written as DNA, the CDR3 is TGTGCCAGCAGCGCACTAGCGGGGGGGTACAATGAGCAGTTCTTC. Amino acid sequence: CASSALAGGYNEQFF.

In DNA, the CDR3 is TGTGCCAGCTCGCCCGCCACGGGTGCCAAGGGGGATTACGAGCAGTACTTC. Translated, it gives CASSPATGAKGDYEQYF. This sequence joins TRBV18 and TRBJ2-7; D is perhaps TRBD1 (6 bases). The V gene lost 6 bases and the J gene lost 4 bases, with 25 bases spanning the gap. Per the germline V gene, CDR1 is KGHSH and CDR2 is LQKENI. The CDR3 runs to 17 residues.

The chain carries TRBV29-1 and TRBJ2-2; possible D gene TRBD1, 5 bases. The germline V gene has CDR1 SQVTM and CDR2 ANQGSEA. Trimming pared 2 bases from V and 2 bases from J, leaving 9 bases between. The CDR3 contains 14 residues. CDR3 protein: CSVERQGNTGELFF. The CDR3 DNA reads TGCAGCGTTGAAAGGCAGGGAAACACCGGGGAGCTGTTTTTT.

In the case of this clone: The sample carries other DNA sequences with the same CDR3. The V gene is TRBV27, the J gene TRBJ1-2; D possibly corresponds to TRBD1 (5 bases). Germline values: CDR1 MNHEY, CDR2 SMNVEV (reference sequence). The V end lost 2 bases, the J end lost 5 bases, and 9 bases lay between the germline ends. The CDR3 is made up of 13 amino acids. The CDR3 region is CASSLQGGYGYTF. As DNA, the CDR3 is TGTGCCAGCAGTTTACAGGGAGGGTATGGCTACACCTTC.